Each of the 21 T cell receptor beta chains below was sequenced from the same sample in a study of shared clonotypes between healthy human individuals. This table comes from immunoSEQ multiplex PCR, and its TCRdb copy is limited to in-frame clones, with some not included. Of approximately 1,000,000 clones listed, 70% to 80% are singletons. The material sequenced was memory CD4+ T cells from PBMCs. Subset described: CD45RA-negative fraction. The receptor source for this set is a man between 18 and 35 years old in good health. Some clones in this sample may be carry-over from other donors' samples.

CDR3 loop: CASSSLAVLTGELFF. CDR3 sequence (DNA): TGTGCCAGCAGCTCGCTAGCGGTTCTAACCGGGGAGCTGTTTTTT. The rearrangement joins TRBV7-6 to TRBJ2-2; 7 bases fit TRBD2. This CDR3 spans 15 amino acids. The J segment lost 5 bases and the V segment lost 4 bases, leaving 7 bases of the junction unmatched. The germline V gene encodes CDR1 SGHVS and CDR2 FNYEAQ.

This chain connects TRBV19 to TRBJ1-5; 10 bases agree with TRBD1. The CDR3 runs to 14 residues. Trimming removed 7 bases from V and 7 bases from J; junction bases left unmatched: 7. Germline loops: CDR1 LNHDA, CDR2 SQIVND (reference sequence). Here the CDR3 reads CASTRDRGGQPQHF. In DNA form, the CDR3 reads TGTGCCAGTACTAGGGACAGGGGAGGGCAGCCCCAGCATTTT.

This clone was counted once. The chain carries TRBV6-6 and TRBJ1-1, with D unclear. Trimming took 8 bases from V and 1 from J, leaving 11 bases between them. This CDR3 is built from 13 residues. In germline, CDR1 is MNHNY, CDR2 SVGAGI (reference sequence). CDR3 DNA: TGTGCCAGCGTTGCTACAGAGAACACTGAAGCTTTCTTT. Its translation: CASVATENTEAFF.

The rearrangement links TRBV27 to TRBJ2-3; D not certain. Germline V lookup: CDR1 MNHEY, CDR2 SMNVEV (reference sequence). The length of the CDR3 is 14 residues. Trimming cost V 8 bases and J 1 base, with 13 bases left between them. The CDR3 here is CASPVTPGTDTQYF. The CDR3, as DNA: TGTGCCAGCCCGGTGACGCCGGGCACAGATACGCAGTATTTT.

The chain carries TRBV2 and TRBJ1-5, with 9 bases matching TRBD1. V shed 7 bases and J 9 bases; nucleotides not matched to a gene: 10. CDR3 length: 14 residues. CDR1 SNHLY and CDR2 FYNNEI come from the germline V gene. Here the CDR3 reads CASTQTGQGGPQHF. The CDR3 coding sequence is TGTGCCAGCACCCAAACGGGACAGGGTGGGCCCCAGCATTTT.

The genes are TRBV6-1 and TRBJ2-7; 12 bases agree with TRBD2. J was trimmed by 4 bases and V by 4 bases; bases with no gene match: 8. In germline, CDR1 is MNHNS, CDR2 SASEGT. The CDR3 spans 16 residues. CDR3 in amino acids: CASSASSGRVAYEQYF. In nucleotides, the CDR3 is TGTGCCAGCAGTGCCTCTAGCGGGAGGGTAGCGTACGAGCAGTACTTC.

This clone was observed a handful of times. The genes are TRBV29-1 and TRBJ1-1, with D possibly TRBD1 on 5 matching bases. CDR1 is SQVTM and CDR2 is ANQGSEA in the germline V gene. This CDR3 contains 13 residues. Trimming cost V 1 base and J 7 bases, with 13 bases left between them. CDR3 in amino acids: CSVEVWDPGEAFF. The CDR3 DNA reads as TGCAGCGTTGAAGTCTGGGACCCCGGTGAAGCTTTCTTT.

This clone was counted a single time. The CDR3 nucleotides are TGTGCCAGCCGGGACAGGGCCTACGAGCAGTACTTC. It specifies CASRDRAYEQYF. The J gene is TRBJ2-7, the V gene TRBV27; 9 nucleotides align to TRBD1. The CDR3 runs 12 residues. Trimming removed 8 bases from V and 2 bases from J; junction bases left unmatched: 1. Per the germline V gene, CDR1 is MNHEY and CDR2 is SMNVEV (reference sequence).

DNA of the CDR3: TGTGCCAGCACCGGGTACTTCGCGGGGTCCTACAATGAGCAGTTCTTC. It translates to CASTGYFAGSYNEQFF. The gene calls are TRBV28 and TRBJ2-1; tentative D call: TRBD2 (6 bases). The germline CDR1 and CDR2 sequences are MDHEN and SYDVKM. The V and J ends lost 7 bases and 1 base respectively, with 17 bases between them. The CDR3 consists of 16 residues.

A note on this clone: Other DNA sequences in this sample translate to the same CDR3. V and J are TRBV7-2 and TRBJ2-1; TRBD2 agrees at 10 bases. Germline CDR1 is SGHTA and CDR2 is FQGNSA. Trimming took 5 bases from V and 0 from J; bases not matched to a gene: 1. There are 15 residues in the CDR3. In DNA, the CDR3 is TGTGCCAGCAGCCCTAGCGGGAGCTCCTACAATGAGCAGTTCTTC. Residues: CASSPSGSSYNEQFF.

J is TRBJ2-7 and V is TRBV27, with 7 bases that match TRBD1. Germline loops: CDR1 MNHEY, CDR2 SMNVEV (reference sequence). The ends lost 6 bases at V and 2 bases at J; junction bases unmatched: 7. The length of the CDR3 is 14 residues. The CDR3 bases are TGTGCCAGCAGAACCGGGACAGCTCCCTACGAGCAGTACTTC. It codes for CASRTGTAPYEQYF.

The chain links TRBV11-3 to TRBJ2-2, with D possibly TRBD1 on 6 matching bases. Trimming cost V 5 bases and J 1 base, with 14 bases left between them. The CDR3 is 16 residues long. Germline values: CDR1 SGHNT, CDR2 YENEEA. The CDR3 region has the DNA TGTGCCAGCAGCCCCTCGGGACATCAGAACACCGGGGAGCTGTTTTTT. Amino acids: CASSPSGHQNTGELFF.

The genes are TRBV29-1 and TRBJ1-3; D is ambiguous. This CDR3 spans 13 amino acids. In germline, CDR1 is SQVTM, CDR2 ANQGSEA. V lost 4 bases and J 0 bases, leaving 7 bases between the germline ends. This CDR3 reads CSVVAISGNTIYF. CDR3 nucleotides: TGCAGCGTTGTTGCTATCTCTGGAAACACCATATATTTT. The variable domain in full, completed from reference TRBV29-1 and TRBJ1-3, reads SAVISQKPSRDICQRGTSLTIQCQVDSQVTMMFWYRQQPGQSLTLIATANQGSEATYESGFVIDKFPISRPNLTFSTLTVSNMSPEDSSIYLCSVVAISGNTIYFGEGSWLTVV.

The V call is TRBV5-1, the J call TRBJ2-1; no clear D. Germline CDR1 and CDR2: SGHRS and YFSETQ. V lost 3 bases, J lost 1 base, and 11 bases lay in between. The CDR3 is 15 amino acids. CDR3: CASSSNSRSYNEQFF. CDR3 nucleotide sequence: TGCGCCAGCAGCTCCAACTCAAGGTCCTACAATGAGCAGTTCTTC.

About this clone itself: Other DNA variants within this sample encode the same CDR3. The chain joins TRBV28 to TRBJ2-6; possibly TRBD1 or TRBD2 for D (5 bases each). The germline CDR1 and CDR2 sequences are MDHEN and SYDVKM. The CDR3 extends over 14 amino acids. The germline V and J ends were trimmed by 6 bases and 1 base, with 7 bases remaining between them. The CDR3 sequence is CASRRGSGANVLTF. CDR3 nucleotide sequence: TGTGCCAGCAGGAGGGGTTCTGGGGCCAACGTCCTGACTTTC.

This clone was counted only a few times. The J gene is TRBJ1-5, the V gene TRBV2; 8 nucleotides match TRBD1. V lost 5 bases, J lost 2 bases, and 5 bases stayed unmatched. This CDR3 has 15 residues. Per the germline V gene, CDR1 is SNHLY and CDR2 is FYNNEI. CDR3 residues: CASSSGQVGNQPQHF. For the CDR3, the DNA is TGTGCCAGCAGTTCGGGACAGGTCGGCAATCAGCCCCAGCATTTT.

The rearrangement links TRBV6-6 to TRBJ2-7; 9 bases are shared with TRBD2. The CDR3 covers 15 residues. Trimming cost V 4 bases and J 5 bases; bases outside gene matches: 9. Germline values: CDR1 MNHNY, CDR2 SVGAGI (reference sequence). CDR3 sequence: CASSSIAGVLDEQYF. DNA of the CDR3: TGTGCCAGCAGTTCGATAGCGGGAGTACTCGACGAGCAGTACTTC.

The rearrangement uses TRBV5-1 and TRBJ2-5; the D is unclear. This CDR3 region has 12 residues. Germline-derived CDR1 and CDR2 are SGHRS and YFSETQ. Trimming took off 1 base at V and 7 bases at J, with 8 bases between the two ends. CDR3 DNA sequence: TGCGCCAGCAGCTTGTATAGGCGGACCCAGTACTTC. This sequence encodes CASSLYRRTQYF.

This clone was observed a single time. This rearrangement joins TRBV5-6 to TRBJ2-2; tentative D call: TRBD1 (5 bases). This CDR3 region has 16 residues. The V end lost 0 bases, the J end lost 1 base, and 10 bases lay between the germline ends. Germline V gene sequence: CDR1 SGHDT, CDR2 YYEEEE. CDR3 residues: CASSLEGFGNTGELFF. The CDR3 coding sequence is TGTGCCAGCAGCTTGGAGGGGTTCGGGAACACCGGGGAGCTGTTTTTT.

This chain links TRBV9 with TRBJ1-2; D is uncertain. The ends were cut back, 0 bases at V and 5 bases at J, with 8 bases in the middle. The CDR3 length is 13 residues. CDR1 SGDLS and CDR2 YYNGEE come from the germline V gene. CDR3 protein: CASSVGRSYGYTF. The CDR3 DNA sequence: TGTGCCAGCAGCGTAGGCAGGTCATATGGCTACACCTTC. The variable domain in full, completed from reference TRBV9 and TRBJ1-2, reads DSGVTQTPKHLITATGQRVTLRCSPRSGDLSVYWYQQSLDQGLQFLIQYYNGEERAKGNILERFSAQQFPDLHSELNLSSLELGDSALYFCASSVGRSYGYTFGSGTRLTVV.

V and J are TRBV19 and TRBJ1-5; tentative D call: TRBD1 (5 bases). CDR3 length: 16 amino acids. V was shortened by 5 bases and J by 3 bases, with 17 bases between the two germline ends. Germline V gene sequence: CDR1 LNHDA, CDR2 SQIVND (reference sequence). CDR3 coding DNA: TGTGCCAGTAGTGTACACGCAGGGATTCTCAATCAGCCCCAGCATTTT. This sequence encodes CASSVHAGILNQPQHF.